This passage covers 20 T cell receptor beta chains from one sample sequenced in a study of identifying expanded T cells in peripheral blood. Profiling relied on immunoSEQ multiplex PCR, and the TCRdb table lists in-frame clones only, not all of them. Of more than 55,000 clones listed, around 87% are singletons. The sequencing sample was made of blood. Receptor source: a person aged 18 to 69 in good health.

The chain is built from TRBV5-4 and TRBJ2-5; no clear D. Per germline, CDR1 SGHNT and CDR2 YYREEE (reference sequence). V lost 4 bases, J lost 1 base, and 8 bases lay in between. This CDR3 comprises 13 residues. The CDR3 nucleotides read TGTGCCAGCAGCAACCCACGCCAAGAGACCCAGTACTTC. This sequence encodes CASSNPRQETQYF. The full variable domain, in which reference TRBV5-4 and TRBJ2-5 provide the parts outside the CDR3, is ETGVTQSPTHLIKTRGQQVTLRCSSQSGHNTVSWYQQALGQGPQFIFQYYREEENGRGNFPPRFSGLQFPNYSSELNVNALELDDSALYLCASSNPRQETQYFGPGTRLLVL.

The CDR3 coding sequence is TGTGCCAGCAGCCAGCACCGGGACAGAGGGGAAAAACTGTTTTTT. It encodes CASSQHRDRGEKLFF. The chain is built from TRBV28 and TRBJ1-4, with 7 positions matching TRBD1. The germline CDR1 and CDR2 sequences are MDHEN and SYDVKM. The CDR3 contains 15 residues. The trim removed 6 bases at V and 8 bases at J, leaving 12 bases unmatched.

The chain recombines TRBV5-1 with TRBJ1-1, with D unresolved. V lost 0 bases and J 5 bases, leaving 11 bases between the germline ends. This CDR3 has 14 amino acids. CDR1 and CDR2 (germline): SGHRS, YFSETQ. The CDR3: CASSLDPAATEAFF. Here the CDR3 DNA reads TGCGCCAGCAGCTTGGATCCGGCGGCGACTGAAGCTTTCTTT.

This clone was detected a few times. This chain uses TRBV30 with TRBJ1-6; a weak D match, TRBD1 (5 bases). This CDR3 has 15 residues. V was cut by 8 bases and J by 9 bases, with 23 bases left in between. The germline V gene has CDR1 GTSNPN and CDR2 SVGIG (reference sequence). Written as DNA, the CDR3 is TGTGCCACCTCGTTCTCAGGGACCGGACCTTCACCCCTCCACTTT. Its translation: CATSFSGTGPSPLHF.

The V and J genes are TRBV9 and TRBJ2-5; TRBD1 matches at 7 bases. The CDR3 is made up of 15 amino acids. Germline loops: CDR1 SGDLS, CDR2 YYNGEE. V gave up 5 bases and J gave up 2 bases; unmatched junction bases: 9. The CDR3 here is CASSAIGRGQETQYF. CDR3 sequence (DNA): TGTGCCAGCAGTGCCATAGGCAGGGGGCAAGAGACCCAGTACTTC.

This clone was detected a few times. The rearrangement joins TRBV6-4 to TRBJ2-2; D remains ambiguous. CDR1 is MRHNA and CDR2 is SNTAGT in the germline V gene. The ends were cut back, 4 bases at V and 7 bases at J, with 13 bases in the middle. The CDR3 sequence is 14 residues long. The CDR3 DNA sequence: TGTGCCAGCAGTGCTCAGGAAGGCGGCGGGGAGCTGTTTTTT. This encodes CASSAQEGGGELFF.

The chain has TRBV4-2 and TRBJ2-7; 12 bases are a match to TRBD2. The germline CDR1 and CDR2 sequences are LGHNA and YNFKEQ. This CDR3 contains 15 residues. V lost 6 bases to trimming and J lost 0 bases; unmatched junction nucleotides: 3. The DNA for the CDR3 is TGTGCCAGCAGAACTAGCGGGGGGTACTCCTACGAGCAGTACTTC. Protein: CASRTSGGYSYEQYF.

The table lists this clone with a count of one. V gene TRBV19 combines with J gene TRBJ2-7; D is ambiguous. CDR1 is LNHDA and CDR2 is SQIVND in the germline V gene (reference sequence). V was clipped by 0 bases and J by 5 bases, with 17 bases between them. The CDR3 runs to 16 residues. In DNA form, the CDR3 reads TGTGCCAGTAGTATAGAGAACCCCCCCGGGTTCCACGAGCAGTACTTC. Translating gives CASSIENPPGFHEQYF. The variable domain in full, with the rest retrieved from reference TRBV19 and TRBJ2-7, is DGGITQSPKYLFRKEGQNVTLSCEQNLNHDAMYWYRQDPGQGLRLIYYSQIVNDFQKGDIAEGYSVSREKKESFPLTVTSAQKNPTAFYLCASSIENPPGFHEQYFGPGTRLTVT.

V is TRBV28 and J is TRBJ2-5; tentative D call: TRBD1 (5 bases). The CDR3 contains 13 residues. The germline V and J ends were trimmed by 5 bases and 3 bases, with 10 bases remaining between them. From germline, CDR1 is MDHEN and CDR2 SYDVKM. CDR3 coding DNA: TGTGCCAGCAGTCCGACAGTTGAAGAGACCCAGTACTTC. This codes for CASSPTVEETQYF.

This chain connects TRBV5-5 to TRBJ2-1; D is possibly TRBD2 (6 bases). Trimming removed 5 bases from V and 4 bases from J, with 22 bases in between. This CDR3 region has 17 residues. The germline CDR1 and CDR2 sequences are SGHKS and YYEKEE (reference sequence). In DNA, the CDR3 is TGTGCCAGCAGACTAAACTCCGGGAGTCCCCCATACAATGAGCAGTTCTTC. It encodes CASRLNSGSPPYNEQFF.

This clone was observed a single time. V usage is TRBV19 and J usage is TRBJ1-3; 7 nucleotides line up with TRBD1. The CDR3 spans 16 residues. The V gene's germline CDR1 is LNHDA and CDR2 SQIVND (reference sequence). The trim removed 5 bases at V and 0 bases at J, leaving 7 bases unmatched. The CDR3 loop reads CASSPRDRASGNTIYF. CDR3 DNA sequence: TGTGCCAGTAGTCCCCGAGACAGGGCCTCTGGAAACACCATATATTTT. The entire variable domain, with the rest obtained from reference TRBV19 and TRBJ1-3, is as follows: DGGITQSPKYLFRKEGQNVTLSCEQNLNHDAMYWYRQDPGQGLRLIYYSQIVNDFQKGDIAEGYSVSREKKESFPLTVTSAQKNPTAFYLCASSPRDRASGNTIYFGEGSWLTVV.

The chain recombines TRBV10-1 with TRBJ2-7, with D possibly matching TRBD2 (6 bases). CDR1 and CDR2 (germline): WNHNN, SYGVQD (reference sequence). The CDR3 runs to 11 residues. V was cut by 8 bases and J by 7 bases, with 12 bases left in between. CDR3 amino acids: CASSTGGEQYF. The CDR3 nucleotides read TGCGCCAGCTCCACCGGAGGGGAGCAGTACTTC.

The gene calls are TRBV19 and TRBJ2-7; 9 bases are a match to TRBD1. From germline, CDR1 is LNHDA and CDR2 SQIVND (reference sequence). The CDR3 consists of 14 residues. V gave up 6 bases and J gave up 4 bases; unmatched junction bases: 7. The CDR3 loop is CASSGTGNPYEQYF. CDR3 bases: TGTGCCAGTAGCGGGACAGGGAATCCATACGAGCAGTACTTC.

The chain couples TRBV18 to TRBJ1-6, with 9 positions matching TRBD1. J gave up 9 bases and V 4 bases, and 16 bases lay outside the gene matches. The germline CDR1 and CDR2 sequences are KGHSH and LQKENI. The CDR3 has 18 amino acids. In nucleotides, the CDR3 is TGTGCCAGCTCACAAGAGGGACAGGGCCACCACCCGGCTTCACCCCTCCACTTT. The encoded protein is CASSQEGQGHHPASPLHF.

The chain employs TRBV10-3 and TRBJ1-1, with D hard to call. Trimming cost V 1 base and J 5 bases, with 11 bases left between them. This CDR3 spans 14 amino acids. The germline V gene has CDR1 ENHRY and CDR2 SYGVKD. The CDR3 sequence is CAISELLSGTEAFF. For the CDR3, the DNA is TGTGCCATCAGTGAGTTACTCAGCGGTACTGAAGCTTTCTTT.

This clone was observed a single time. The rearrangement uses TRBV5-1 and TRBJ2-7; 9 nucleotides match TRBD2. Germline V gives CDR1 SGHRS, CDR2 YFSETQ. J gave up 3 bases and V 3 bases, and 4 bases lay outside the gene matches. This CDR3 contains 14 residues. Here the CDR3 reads CASSSSTSGYEQYF. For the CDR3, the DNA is TGCGCCAGCAGCTCATCGACTAGCGGCTACGAGCAGTACTTC.

CDR3 DNA sequence: TGCGCCAGCAGCGGAATATCAGGGACGGCTAATGAAAAACTGTTTTTT. Protein product: CASSGISGTANEKLFF. The chain has TRBV5-1 and TRBJ1-4; maybe TRBD1 (5 bases). Trimming shortened V by 4 bases and J by 3 bases, and 16 bases separated the two germline ends. This CDR3 comprises 16 residues. The V gene's germline CDR1 is SGHRS and CDR2 YFSETQ.

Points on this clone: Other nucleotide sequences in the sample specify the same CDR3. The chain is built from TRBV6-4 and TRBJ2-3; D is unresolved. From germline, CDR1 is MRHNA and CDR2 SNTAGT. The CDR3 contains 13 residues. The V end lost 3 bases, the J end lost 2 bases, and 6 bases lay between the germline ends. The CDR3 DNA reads TGTGCCAGCAGTGAATCCGACACAGATACGCAGTATTTT. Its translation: CASSESDTDTQYF.

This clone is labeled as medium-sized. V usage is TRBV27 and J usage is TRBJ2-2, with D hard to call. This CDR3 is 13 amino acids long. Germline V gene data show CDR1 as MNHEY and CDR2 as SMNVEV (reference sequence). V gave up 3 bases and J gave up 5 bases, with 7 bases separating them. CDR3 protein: CASSLSETGELFF. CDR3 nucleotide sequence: TGTGCCAGCAGTTTGTCAGAGACCGGGGAGCTGTTTTTT.

CDR3 sequence (DNA): TGCGCCAGCAGCTCACGATCGGATGGCGGAGACCTAGGTGTTGCCCAGTACTTC. Translation: CASSSRSDGGDLGVAQYF. J is TRBJ2-5 and V is TRBV4-1; no reliable D call. Trimming removed 5 bases from V and 9 bases from J, with 31 bases in between. This CDR3 comprises 18 residues. CDR1 MGHRA and CDR2 YSYEKL come from the germline V gene.